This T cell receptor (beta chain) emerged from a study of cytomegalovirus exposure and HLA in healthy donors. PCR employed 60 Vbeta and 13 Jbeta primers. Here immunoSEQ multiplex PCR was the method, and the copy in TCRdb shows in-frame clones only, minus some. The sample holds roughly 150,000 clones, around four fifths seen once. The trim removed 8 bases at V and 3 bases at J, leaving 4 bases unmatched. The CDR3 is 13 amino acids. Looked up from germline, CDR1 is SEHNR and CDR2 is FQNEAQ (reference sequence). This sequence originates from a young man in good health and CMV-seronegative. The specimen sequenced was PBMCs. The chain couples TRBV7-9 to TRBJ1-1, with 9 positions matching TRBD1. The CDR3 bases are TGTGCCAGCTGGGGACAGGGCTACACTGAAGCTTTCTTT. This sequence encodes CASWGQGYTEAFF.